This T cell receptor beta chain was sequenced for a study of CD8 T cells in ankylosing spondylitis (dated by TCRdb to about 2017). Concerning the study at large: The study set out to find disease-linked TCR variants by profiling T cell receptor beta repertoires in ankylosing spondylitis patients and healthy donors. The full study cohort comprised 25 ankylosing spondylitis patients and roughly 100 healthy donors. Peripheral blood was sampled, and synovial fluid was additionally collected from ankylosing spondylitis patients. General conclusions and limits of the study: The disease-linked clones showed a CD8+ phenotype and occurred at relatively low frequencies in peripheral blood. Some TCR beta motif variants had previously been reported in synovial fluid and blood of reactive arthritis patients, which suggested common disease-initiation mechanisms. Blood from ankylosing spondylitis patients appeared to be characterized by a TCR beta motif made up of several highly homologous amino acid variants. The disease-linked clones were reported to be significantly enriched in matched synovial fluid samples from ankylosing spondylitis patients.

Concerning this clonotype: This clone's antigen is unknown. No quality values exist for individual bases; no much larger clone is one base distant.

Sequencing relied on an Illumina HiSeq 2500. Quantitative 5'-RACE with molecular barcodes was used to prepare TCR beta libraries. Per the authors' processing: A new computational method based on a probabilistic model of VDJ rearrangement was used to identify disease-linked TCR variants. TCRdb reanalyzed the raw reads on its own, using fastp at Q25 for trimming and MiXCR for clone calling, and kept in-frame beta chains. All rows with the same CDR3 protein become a single entry with the most common DNA and genes. TCRdb's processing, not the authors', yielded these V and J calls. This sample lists about 220,000 distinct CDR3 sequences; 15% to 20% were detected once. The top ten clonotypes cover roughly 46% of the sample. The germline V gene gives CDR1 as MNHEY and CDR2 as SVGAGI. V is reduced by 2 bases and J by 2 bases, leaving a spacing of 11 bases between them. The CDR3 spans 15 residues, from the cysteine through the phenylalanine. Just CDR3 DNA is preserved here, 45 bases in frame from base 1.

The origin of this receptor is a male donor with ankylosing spondylitis. The chain links TRBV6-5 with TRBJ2-3; the D gene is possibly TRBD1 or TRBD2, each agreeing over 6 bases. The sample comprised blood, either unsorted or a sorted T cell fraction (not recorded which). The DNA sequence reads TGTGCCAGCAGTTACGAGAGGGGGGTCACAGATACGCAGTATTTT. The translation is CASSYERGVTDTQYF.